Described below is a single T cell receptor (beta chain) sequence and its context. Its antigen is undetermined. The junction had 7 bases not matched to a gene; V was cut back by 5 bases and J by 1 base. The CDR3 sequence is 16 residues long. CDR1 is MNHEY and CDR2 is SMNVEV in the germline V gene (reference sequence). Selected positively for CCR7 and CD45RO-negative, naive CD8 cells excluded terminally differentiated effector memory CD45RA+ cells. The sample belongs to a study of shared clonotypes between healthy human individuals. Study outcomes and limitations: Non-shared clonotypes showed lower generation probabilities than clonotypes common to all four donors.

TCRdb's copy holds only in-frame clones and misses some; the assay was immunoSEQ multiplex PCR. The sample has 2 million to 2.5 million clones, around 93% seen once. The origin of this receptor is a man aged 18 to 30 in good health. Some clones in this sample may be carry-over from other donors' samples. V is TRBV27 and J is TRBJ2-3; 9 bases are shared with TRBD2. Material for sequencing was naive CD8+ T cells from PBMCs. This CDR3 reads CASSTNIAGGTDTQYF. CDR3 sequence (DNA): TGTGCCAGCAGTACAAATATAGCGGGGGGCACAGATACGCAGTATTTT.